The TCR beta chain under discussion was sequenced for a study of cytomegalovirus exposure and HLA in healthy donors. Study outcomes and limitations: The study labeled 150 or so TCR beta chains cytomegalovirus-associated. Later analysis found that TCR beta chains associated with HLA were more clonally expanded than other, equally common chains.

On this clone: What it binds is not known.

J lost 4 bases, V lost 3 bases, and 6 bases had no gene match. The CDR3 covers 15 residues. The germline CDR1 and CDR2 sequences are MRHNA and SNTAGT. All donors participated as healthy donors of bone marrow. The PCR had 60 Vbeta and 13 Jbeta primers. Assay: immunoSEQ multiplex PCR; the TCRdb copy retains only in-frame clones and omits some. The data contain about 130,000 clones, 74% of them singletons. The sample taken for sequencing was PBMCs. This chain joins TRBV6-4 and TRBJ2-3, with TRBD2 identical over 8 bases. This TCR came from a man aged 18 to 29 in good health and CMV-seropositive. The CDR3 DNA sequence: TGTGCCAGCAGTGAGGGGGCGGGGGGCCCAGATACGCAGTATTTT. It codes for CASSEGAGGPDTQYF.